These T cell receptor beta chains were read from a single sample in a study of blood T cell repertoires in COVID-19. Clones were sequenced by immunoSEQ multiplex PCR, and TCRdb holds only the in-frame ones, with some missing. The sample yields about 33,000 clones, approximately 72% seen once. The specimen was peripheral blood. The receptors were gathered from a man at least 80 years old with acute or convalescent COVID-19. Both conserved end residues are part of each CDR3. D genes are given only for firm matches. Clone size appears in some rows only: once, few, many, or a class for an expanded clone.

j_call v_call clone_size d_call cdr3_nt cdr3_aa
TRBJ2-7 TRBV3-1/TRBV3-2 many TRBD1 TGTGCCAGCAGCCAAGATCCGAGGGACAGGGGCTACGGGCAGTACTTC CASSQDPRDRGYGQYF
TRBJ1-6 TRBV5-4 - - TGTGCCAGCAGCTCCTTAATTGGGTTCAGGGGTTCACCCCTCCACTTT CASSSLIGFRGSPLHF
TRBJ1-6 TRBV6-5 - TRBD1 TGTGCCAGCAGTTGGACCGGACAGGGTTATTCACCCCTCCACTTT CASSWTGQGYSPLHF
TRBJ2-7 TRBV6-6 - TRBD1 TGTGCCAGCACCAACCGGGACAGGGGTTACGAGCAGTACTTC CASTNRDRGYEQYF
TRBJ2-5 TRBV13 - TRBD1 TGTGCCAGCAGCTTAGTCGGGACAGGGGGTTTGGAGACCCAGTACTTC CASSLVGTGGLETQYF
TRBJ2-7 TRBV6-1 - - TGTGCCAGCAGTGAACAGGGTCTCTCCTACGAGCAGTACTTC CASSEQGLSYEQYF
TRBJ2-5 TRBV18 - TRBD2 TGTGCCAGCTCACCAAGCGGGGGGGCAGAAGAGACCCAGTACTTC CASSPSGGAEETQYF
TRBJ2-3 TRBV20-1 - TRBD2 TGCAGTGCTAGTCCCGTTGCCGAGGGCGGGGGGCAGTATTTT CSASPVAEGGGQYF
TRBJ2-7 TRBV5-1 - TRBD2 TGCGCCAGCAGCTTGGCCCCCGGGGGGTCCTACGAGCAGTACTTC CASSLAPGGSYEQYF
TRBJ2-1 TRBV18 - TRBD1 TGTGCCAGCTCACCACCCGGACAGGGGGCGAGTCTCAATGAGCAGTTCTTC CASSPPGQGASLNEQFF
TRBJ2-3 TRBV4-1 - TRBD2 TGCGCCAGCAGCCGCCTCCGGGGGGAGGGAACAGATACGCAGTATTTT CASSRLRGEGTDTQYF
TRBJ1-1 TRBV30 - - TGTGCCTGGGGCCCGACAGACACTGAAGCTTTCTTT CAWGPTDTEAFF
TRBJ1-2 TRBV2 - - TGTGCCAGCTCCTGGGAGGTGGTCGGCTACACCTTC CASSWEVVGYTF
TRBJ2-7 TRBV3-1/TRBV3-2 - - TGTGCCAGCAGCCAAGATCACGGTAGCCTAGGGGAGTACTTC CASSQDHGSLGEYF
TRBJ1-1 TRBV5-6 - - TGTGCCAGCAGCCTGAAAGGGGACACTGAAGCTTTCTTT CASSLKGDTEAFF
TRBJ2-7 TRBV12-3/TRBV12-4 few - TGTGCCAGCAGTCAGGGCGTCGAGCAGTACTTC CASSQGVEQYF
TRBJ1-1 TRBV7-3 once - TGTGCCAGCAGCTTTGCACAGAACACTGAAGCTTTCTTT CASSFAQNTEAFF
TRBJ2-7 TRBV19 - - TGTGCCAGTAGCAGGGGCTTCTCCTACGAGCAGTACTTC CASSRGFSYEQYF
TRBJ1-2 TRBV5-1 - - TGCGCCAGCAGCTCGCACCCGAGCTATGGCTACACCTTC CASSSHPSYGYTF
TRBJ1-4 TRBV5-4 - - TGTGCCAGCAGCGCCCGGACGGAGTCGCGGGAACTGTTTTTT CASSARTESRELFF
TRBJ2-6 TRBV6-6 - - TGTGCCAGCACCCAAAGGAGGGTCTCCGGGGCCAACGTCCTGACTTTC CASTQRRVSGANVLTF
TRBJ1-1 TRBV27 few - TGTGCCAGCAGTTTCGACTCCAGGGGAACTGAAGCTTTCTTT CASSFDSRGTEAFF
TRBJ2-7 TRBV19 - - TGTGCCAGTAGTACCTCGACAGCGACCCACTACGAGCAGTACTTC CASSTSTATHYEQYF